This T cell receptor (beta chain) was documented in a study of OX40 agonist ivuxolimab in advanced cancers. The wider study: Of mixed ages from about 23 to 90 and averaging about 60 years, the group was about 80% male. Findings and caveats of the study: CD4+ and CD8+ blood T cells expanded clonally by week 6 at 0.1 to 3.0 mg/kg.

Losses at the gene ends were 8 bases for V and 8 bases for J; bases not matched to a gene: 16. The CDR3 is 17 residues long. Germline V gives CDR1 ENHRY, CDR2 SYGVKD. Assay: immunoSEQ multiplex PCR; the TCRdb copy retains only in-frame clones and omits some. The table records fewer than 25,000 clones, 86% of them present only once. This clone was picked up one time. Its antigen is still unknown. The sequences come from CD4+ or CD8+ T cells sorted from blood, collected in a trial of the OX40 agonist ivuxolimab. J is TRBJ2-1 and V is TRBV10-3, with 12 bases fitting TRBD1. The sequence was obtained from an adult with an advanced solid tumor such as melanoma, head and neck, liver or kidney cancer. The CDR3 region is CAISFSGTGGIIYEQFF. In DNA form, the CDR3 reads TGTGCCATCTCTTTTTCCGGGACAGGGGGCATTATCTATGAGCAGTTCTTC.